Described below is a single T cell receptor (beta chain) sequence and its context. Its antigen is not known. These data originate in a study of CXCR4 blockade with PD-1 therapy in pancreatic cancer. Study conclusions and caveats: Only TCRbeta chains were sequenced here.

The germline V and J ends were trimmed by 1 base and 6 bases, with 6 bases remaining between them. Per the germline V gene, CDR1 is MDHEN and CDR2 is SYDVKM. The length of the CDR3 is 12 residues. The archived tumor blocks came from patients without neoadjuvant therapy before resection. This table comes from immunoSEQ multiplex PCR, and its TCRdb copy is limited to in-frame clones, with some not included. The table has more than 1,500 clones, around two fifths seen once. This clonotype was obtained from a human donor with pancreatic ductal adenocarcinoma. The sample comprised tumor tissue. The chain carries TRBV28 and TRBJ1-2; D uncertain. In DNA, the CDR3 is TGTGCCAGCAGTTTATTAGGGAATGGCTACACCTTC. It is translated as CASSLLGNGYTF.